The source of this T cell receptor beta chain is a study of CD8 T cells in ankylosing spondylitis. Quantitative molecular-barcoded 5'-RACE generated the TCR beta libraries. Each CDR3 protein gets one entry after TCRdb re-called the 5' RACE reads with MiXCR. Among 150,000 to 200,000 distinct CDR3 sequences listed, around 16% were seen once. The sample holds many counts of this clonotype. Per the germline V gene, CDR1 is MRHNA and CDR2 is SNTAGT. Between the trimmed V and J ends, which lost 2 bases and 1 base, there was a span of 14 bases. This CDR3 has 17 residues. The J gene is TRBJ2-2, the V gene TRBV6-4; D is uncertain. This sequence was found in a male donor with ankylosing spondylitis or in good health (not recorded which). Sequencing input: blood, either unsorted or a sorted T cell fraction (not recorded which). CDR3: CASSDQQRPQNTGELFF. DNA for the CDR3: TGTGCCAGCAGTGACCAACAGAGACCACAGAACACCGGGGAGCTGTTTTTT.